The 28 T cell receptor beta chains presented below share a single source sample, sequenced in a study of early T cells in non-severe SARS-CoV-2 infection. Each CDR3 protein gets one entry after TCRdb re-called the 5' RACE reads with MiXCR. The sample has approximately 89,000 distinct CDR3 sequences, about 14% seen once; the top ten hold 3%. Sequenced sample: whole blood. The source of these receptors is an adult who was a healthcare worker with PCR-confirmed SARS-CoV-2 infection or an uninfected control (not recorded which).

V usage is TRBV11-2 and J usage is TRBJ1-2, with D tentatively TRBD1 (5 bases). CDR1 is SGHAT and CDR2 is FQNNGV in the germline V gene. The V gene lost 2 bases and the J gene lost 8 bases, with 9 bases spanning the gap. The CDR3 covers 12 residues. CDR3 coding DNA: TGTGCCAGCAGCTTACAGGGTGCGGGCTACACCTTC. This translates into CASSLQGAGYTF.

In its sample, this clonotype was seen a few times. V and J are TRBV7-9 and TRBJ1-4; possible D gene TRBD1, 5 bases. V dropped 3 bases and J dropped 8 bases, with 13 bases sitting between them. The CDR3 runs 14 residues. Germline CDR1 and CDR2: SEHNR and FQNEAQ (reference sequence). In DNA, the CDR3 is TGTGCCAGCAGCTTTGGGGGGACGCAGGAAAAACTGTTTTTT. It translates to CASSFGGTQEKLFF.

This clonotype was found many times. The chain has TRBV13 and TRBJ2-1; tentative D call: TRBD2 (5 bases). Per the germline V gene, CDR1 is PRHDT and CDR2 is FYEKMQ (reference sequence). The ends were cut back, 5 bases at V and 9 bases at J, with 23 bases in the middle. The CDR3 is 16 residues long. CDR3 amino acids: CASSGTLAGPDGEQFF. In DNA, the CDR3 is TGTGCCAGCAGCGGAACTTTGGCGGGCCCCGATGGTGAGCAGTTCTTC.

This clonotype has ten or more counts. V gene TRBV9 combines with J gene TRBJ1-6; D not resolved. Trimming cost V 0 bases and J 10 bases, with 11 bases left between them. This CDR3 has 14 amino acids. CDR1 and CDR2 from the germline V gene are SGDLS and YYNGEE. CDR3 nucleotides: TGTGCCAGCAGCGTAGAAGGAGGCGGGTCACCCCTCCACTTT. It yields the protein CASSVEGGGSPLHF.

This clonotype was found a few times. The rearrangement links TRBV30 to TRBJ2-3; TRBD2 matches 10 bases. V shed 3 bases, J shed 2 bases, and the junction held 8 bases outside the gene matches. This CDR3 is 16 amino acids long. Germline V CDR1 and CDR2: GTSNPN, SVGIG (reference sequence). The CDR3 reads CAWSRPGLANTDTQYF. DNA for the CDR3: TGTGCCTGGAGCCGACCGGGACTAGCGAACACAGATACGCAGTATTTT.

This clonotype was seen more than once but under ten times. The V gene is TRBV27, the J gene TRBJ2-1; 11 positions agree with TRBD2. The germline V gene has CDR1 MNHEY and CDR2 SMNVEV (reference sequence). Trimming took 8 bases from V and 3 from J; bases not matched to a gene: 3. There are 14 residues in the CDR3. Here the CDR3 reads CASRGTSGYNEQFF. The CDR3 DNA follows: TGTGCCAGCCGCGGGACTAGCGGCTACAATGAGCAGTTCTTC.

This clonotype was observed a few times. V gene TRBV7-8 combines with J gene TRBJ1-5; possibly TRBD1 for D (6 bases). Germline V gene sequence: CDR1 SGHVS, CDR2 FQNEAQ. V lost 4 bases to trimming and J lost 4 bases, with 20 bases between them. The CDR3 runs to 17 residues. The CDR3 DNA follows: TGTGCCAGCAGCTCAGATATGGCAGGGGAGGGGAATCAGCCCCAGCATTTT. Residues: CASSSDMAGEGNQPQHF.

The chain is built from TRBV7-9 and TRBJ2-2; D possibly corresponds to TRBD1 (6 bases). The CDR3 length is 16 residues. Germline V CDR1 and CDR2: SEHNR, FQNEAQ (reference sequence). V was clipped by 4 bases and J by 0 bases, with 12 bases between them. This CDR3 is CASSSSGTPNTGELFF. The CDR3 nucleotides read TGTGCCAGCAGCTCATCCGGGACACCGAACACCGGGGAGCTGTTTTTT.

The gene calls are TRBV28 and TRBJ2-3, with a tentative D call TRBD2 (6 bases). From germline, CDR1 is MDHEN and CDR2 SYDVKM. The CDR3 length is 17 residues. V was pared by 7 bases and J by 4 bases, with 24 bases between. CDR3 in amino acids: CASTPSGLNLGADTQYF. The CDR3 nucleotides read TGTGCCAGCACCCCTTCGGGACTCAACCTCGGGGCAGATACGCAGTATTTT.

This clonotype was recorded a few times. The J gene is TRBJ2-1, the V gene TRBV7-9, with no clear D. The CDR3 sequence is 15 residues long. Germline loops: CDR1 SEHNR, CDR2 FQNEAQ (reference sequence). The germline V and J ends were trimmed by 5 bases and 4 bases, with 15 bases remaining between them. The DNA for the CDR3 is TGTGCCAGCAGCCTAACTCAAGTAACTTACAATGAGCAGTTCTTC. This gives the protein CASSLTQVTYNEQFF. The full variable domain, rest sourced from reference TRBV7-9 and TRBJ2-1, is DTGVSQNPRHKITKRGQNVTFRCDPISEHNRLYWYRQTLGQGPEFLTYFQNEAQLEKSRLLSDRFSAERPKGSFSTLEIQRTEQGDSAMYLCASSLTQVTYNEQFFGPGTRLTVL.

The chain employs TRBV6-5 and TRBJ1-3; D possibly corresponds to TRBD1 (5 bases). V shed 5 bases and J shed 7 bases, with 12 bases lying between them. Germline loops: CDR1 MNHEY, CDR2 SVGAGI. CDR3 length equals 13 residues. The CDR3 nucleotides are TGTGCCAGCAGTCCAGGGAACCCCAACACCATATATTTT. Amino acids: CASSPGNPNTIYF.

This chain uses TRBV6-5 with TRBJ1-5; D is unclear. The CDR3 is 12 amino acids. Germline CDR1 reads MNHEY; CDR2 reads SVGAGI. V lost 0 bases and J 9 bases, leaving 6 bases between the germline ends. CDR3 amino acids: CASSYSSGPQHF. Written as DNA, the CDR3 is TGTGCCAGCAGTTACTCATCCGGGCCCCAGCATTTT.

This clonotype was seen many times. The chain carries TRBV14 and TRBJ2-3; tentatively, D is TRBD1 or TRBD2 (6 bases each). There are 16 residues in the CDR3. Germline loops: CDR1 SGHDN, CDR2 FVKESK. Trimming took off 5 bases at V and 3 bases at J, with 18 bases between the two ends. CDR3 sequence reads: CASSNQARGRTDTQYF. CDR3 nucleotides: TGTGCCAGCAGCAACCAAGCCCGGGGGCGAACAGATACGCAGTATTTT.

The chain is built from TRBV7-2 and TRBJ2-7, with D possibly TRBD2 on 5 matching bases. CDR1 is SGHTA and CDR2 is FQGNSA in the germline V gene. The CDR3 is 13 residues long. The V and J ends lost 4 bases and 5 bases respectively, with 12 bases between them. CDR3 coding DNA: TGTGCCAGCAGCTCACTAGGGCGGCACGAGCAGTACTTC. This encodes CASSSLGRHEQYF. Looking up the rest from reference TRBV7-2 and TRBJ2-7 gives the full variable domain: GAGVSQSPSNKVTEKGKDVELRCDPISGHTALYWYRQSLGQGLEFLIYFQGNSAPDKSGLPSDRFSAERTGGSVSTLTIQRTQQEDSAVYLCASSSLGRHEQYFGPGTRLTVT.

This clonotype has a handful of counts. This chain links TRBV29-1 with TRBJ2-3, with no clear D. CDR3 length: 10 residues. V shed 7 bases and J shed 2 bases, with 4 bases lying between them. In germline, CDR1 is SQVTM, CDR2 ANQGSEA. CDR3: CSADTDTQYF. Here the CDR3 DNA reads TGCAGCGCCGACACAGATACGCAGTATTTT.

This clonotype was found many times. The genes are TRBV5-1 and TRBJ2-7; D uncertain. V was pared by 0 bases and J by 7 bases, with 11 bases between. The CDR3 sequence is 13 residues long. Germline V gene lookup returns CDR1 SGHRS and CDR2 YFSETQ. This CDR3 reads CASSLVTGYEQYF. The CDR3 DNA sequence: TGCGCCAGCAGCTTGGTTACGGGTTATGAGCAGTACTTC.

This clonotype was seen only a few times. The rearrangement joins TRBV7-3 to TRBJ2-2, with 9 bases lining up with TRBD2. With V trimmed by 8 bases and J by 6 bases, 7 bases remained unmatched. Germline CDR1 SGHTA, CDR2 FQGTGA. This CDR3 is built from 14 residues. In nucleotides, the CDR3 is TGTGCCAGCGGTACGGCGGGAGGGGCCGGGGAGCTGTTTTTT. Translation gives CASGTAGGAGELFF. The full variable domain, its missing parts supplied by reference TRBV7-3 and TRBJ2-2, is GAGVSQTPSNKVTEKGKYVELRCDPISGHTALYWYRQSLGQGPEFLIYFQGTGAADDSGLPNDRFFAVRPEGSVSTLKIQRTERGDSAVYLCASGTAGGAGELFFGEGSRLTVL.

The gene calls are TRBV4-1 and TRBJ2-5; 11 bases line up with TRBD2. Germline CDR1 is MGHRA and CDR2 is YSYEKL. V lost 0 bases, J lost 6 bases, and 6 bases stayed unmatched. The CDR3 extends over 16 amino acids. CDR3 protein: CASSQEVAGGPKTQYF. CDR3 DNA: TGCGCCAGCAGCCAAGAGGTAGCGGGAGGGCCCAAGACCCAGTACTTC.

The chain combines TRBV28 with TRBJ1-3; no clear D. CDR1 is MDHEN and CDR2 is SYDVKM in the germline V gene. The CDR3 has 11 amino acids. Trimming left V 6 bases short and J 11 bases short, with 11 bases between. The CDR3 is CASRAGPAIYF. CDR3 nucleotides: TGTGCCAGCAGAGCAGGCCCGGCCATATATTTT.

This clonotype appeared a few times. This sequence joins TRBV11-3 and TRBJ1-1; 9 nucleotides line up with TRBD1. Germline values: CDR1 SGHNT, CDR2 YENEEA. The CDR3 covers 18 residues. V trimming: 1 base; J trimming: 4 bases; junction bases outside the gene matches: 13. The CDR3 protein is CASSLAGTGYGFSTEAFF. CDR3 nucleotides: TGTGCCAGCAGCTTAGCGGGGACAGGGTATGGATTTTCCACTGAAGCTTTCTTT.

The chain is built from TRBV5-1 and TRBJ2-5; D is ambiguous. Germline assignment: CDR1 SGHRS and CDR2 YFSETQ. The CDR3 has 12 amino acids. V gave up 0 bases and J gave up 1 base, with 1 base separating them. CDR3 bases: TGCGCCAGCAGCTTGGCCCAAGAGACCCAGTACTTC. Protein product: CASSLAQETQYF.

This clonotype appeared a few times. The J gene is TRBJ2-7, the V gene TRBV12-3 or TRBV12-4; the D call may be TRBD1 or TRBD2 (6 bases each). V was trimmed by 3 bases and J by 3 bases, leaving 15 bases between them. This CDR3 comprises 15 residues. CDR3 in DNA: TGTGCCAGCAGTTTGCGGGACACCCAGTACTACGAGCAGTACTTC. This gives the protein CASSLRDTQYYEQYF.

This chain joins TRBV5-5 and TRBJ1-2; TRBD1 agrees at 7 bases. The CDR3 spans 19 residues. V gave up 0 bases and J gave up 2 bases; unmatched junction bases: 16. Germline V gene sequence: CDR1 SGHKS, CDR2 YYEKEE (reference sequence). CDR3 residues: CASSLAEPGQKQINYGYTF. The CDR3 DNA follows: TGTGCCAGCAGCTTGGCCGAACCGGGACAGAAACAAATAAACTATGGCTACACCTTC. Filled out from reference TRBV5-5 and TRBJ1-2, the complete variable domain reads DAGVTQSPTHLIKTRGQQVTLRCSPISGHKSVSWYQQVLGQGPQFIFQYYEKEERGRGNFPDRFSARQFPNYSSELNVNALLLGDSALYLCASSLAEPGQKQINYGYTFGSGTRLTVV.

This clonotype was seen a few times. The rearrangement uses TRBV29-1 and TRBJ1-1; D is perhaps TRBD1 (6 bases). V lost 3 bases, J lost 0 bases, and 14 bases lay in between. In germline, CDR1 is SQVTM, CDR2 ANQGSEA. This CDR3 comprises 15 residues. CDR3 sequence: CSVDRGTQMNTEAFF. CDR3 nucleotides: TGCAGCGTTGATAGGGGGACACAGATGAACACTGAAGCTTTCTTT.

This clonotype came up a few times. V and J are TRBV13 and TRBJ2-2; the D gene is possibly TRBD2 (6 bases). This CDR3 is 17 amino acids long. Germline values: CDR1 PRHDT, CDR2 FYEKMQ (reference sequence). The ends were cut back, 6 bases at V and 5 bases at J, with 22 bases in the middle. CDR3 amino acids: CASSFRRGTSLTGELFF. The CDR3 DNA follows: TGTGCCAGCAGTTTCCGACGGGGGACGAGTCTGACCGGGGAGCTGTTTTTT. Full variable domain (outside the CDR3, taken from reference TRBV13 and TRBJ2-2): AAGVIQSPRHLIKEKRETATLKCYPIPRHDTVYWYQQGPGQDPQFLISFYEKMQSDKGSIPDRFSAQQFSDYHSELNMSSLELGDSALYFCASSFRRGTSLTGELFFGEGSRLTVL.

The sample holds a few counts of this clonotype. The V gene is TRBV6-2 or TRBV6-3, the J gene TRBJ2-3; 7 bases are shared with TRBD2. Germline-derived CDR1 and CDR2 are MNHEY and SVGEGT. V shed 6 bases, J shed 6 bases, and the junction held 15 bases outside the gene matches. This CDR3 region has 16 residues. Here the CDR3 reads CASRPDGRFGWDTQYF. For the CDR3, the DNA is TGTGCCAGCAGGCCCGACGGGAGGTTCGGTTGGGATACGCAGTATTTT.

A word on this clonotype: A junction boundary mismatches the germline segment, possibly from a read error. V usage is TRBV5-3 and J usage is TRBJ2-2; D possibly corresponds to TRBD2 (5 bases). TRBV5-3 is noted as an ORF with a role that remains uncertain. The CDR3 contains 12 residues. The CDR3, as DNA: TGTGCCAGAAGCTCAATAACCGGGGAGCTGGTTTTT. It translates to CARSSITGELVF.

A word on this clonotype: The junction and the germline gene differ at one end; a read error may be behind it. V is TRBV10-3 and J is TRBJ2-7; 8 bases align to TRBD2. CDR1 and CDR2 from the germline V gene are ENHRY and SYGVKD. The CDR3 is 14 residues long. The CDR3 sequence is CVISVPGGPNEQYF. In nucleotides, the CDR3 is TGTGTCATCAGTGTGCCGGGAGGGCCGAACGAGCAGTACTTC.